This TCR beta chain emerged from a study of memory CD4+ T cells and cytomegalovirus serostatus. Overall study results and limits: CMV serostatus prediction reached median AUC about 0.96, or 0.93 with US-trained model.

Using immunoSEQ multiplex PCR, the repertoire was profiled, and TCRdb retains in-frame clones only, with some absent. This sample has about 48,000 clones, with around 80% found just once. This CDR3 region has 16 residues. CDR1 is SEHNR, CDR2 FQNEAQ, per germline (reference sequence). The V gene end was trimmed by 4 bases and the J gene end by 1 base; junction bases not matched to a gene: 6. The sort gate was single viable CD3+CD4+CD8-CD45RO+ cells for memory CD4+ T cells. Serum IgG to CMV pp150, pp28, p38 and p52 defined serostatus. A remark on this clone: Its matching antigen is unknown.

Sequencing was done on a sample of memory CD4+ T cells from blood. This TCR was recovered from an adult in good health and CMV-seronegative. The V call is TRBV7-9, the J call TRBJ2-3; TRBD1 aligns across 9 bases. The CDR3 DNA reads TGTGCCAGCAGCTCGATCTGGACAGGGGGCACAGATACGCAGTATTTT. The encoded protein is CASSSIWTGGTDTQYF. Full variable domain (outside the CDR3, taken from reference TRBV7-9 and TRBJ2-3): DTGVSQNPRHKITKRGQNVTFRCDPISEHNRLYWYRQTLGQGPEFLTYFQNEAQLEKSRLLSDRFSAERPKGSFSTLEIQRTEQGDSAMYLCASSSIWTGGTDTQYFGPGTRLTVL.